A selection of T cell receptor beta chains follows, all from one sample in a study of cytomegalovirus exposure and HLA in healthy donors. Assay: immunoSEQ multiplex PCR; the TCRdb copy retains only in-frame clones and omits some. The sample holds 100,000 or so clones; about four fifths are singletons and the top ten take approximately 5%. Material: PBMCs. The receptors come from a woman between 40 and 50 years old in good health and CMV-seronegative. CDR3s include the opening cysteine and the closing phenylalanine or tryptophan. A D gene is named only where the DNA matches it firmly.

J | V | D | CDR3 | DNA
TRBJ2-7 | TRBV7-8 | TRBD2 | CASSLGTSGAQYSYEQYF | TGTGCCAGCAGCTTAGGGACTAGCGGGGCTCAATACTCCTACGAGCAGTACTTC
TRBJ2-7 | TRBV28 | NA | CASSLAGVVSYEQYF | TGTGCCAGCAGTTTGGCAGGGGTGGTATCCTACGAGCAGTACTTC
TRBJ1-6 | TRBV6-1 | TRBD1 | CASNGQANSNSPLHF | TGTGCCAGCAATGGACAGGCCAATTCAAATTCACCCCTCCACTTT
TRBJ2-5 | TRBV2 | NA | CASSSSVRGTQYF | TGTGCCAGCAGCTCCTCCGTGCGAGGGACCCAGTACTTC
TRBJ2-7 | TRBV28 | NA | CASSKDPLNQRGTYEQYF | TGTGCCAGCAGCAAGGATCCTCTCAATCAGAGGGGGACCTACGAGCAGTACTTC
TRBJ2-3 | TRBV27 | NA | CASSPVVAVSTDTQYF | TGTGCCAGCAGTCCGGTGGTAGCGGTTAGCACAGATACGCAGTATTTT
TRBJ2-1 | TRBV5-1 | TRBD1 | CASSLGGTGAYNEQFF | TGCGCCAGCAGCTTGGGGGGGACAGGCGCTTACAATGAGCAGTTCTTC
TRBJ2-5 | TRBV6-5 | TRBD2 | CASNDGGSSGTQYF | TGTGCCAGCAATGACGGGGGGTCCTCAGGGACCCAGTACTTC
TRBJ1-2 | TRBV6-5 | NA | CASRFQSGGYTF | TGTGCCAGCAGATTCCAATCCGGGGGCTACACCTTC
TRBJ2-7 | TRBV10-3 | NA | CAVGQTVYEQYF | TGTGCCGTCGGACAGACCGTTTACGAGCAGTACTTC
TRBJ1-2 | TRBV18 | TRBD1 | CASSPDRIYGYTF | TGTGCCAGCTCCCCGGACAGGATATATGGCTACACCTTC
TRBJ1-2 | TRBV6-5 | NA | CASRPQGSNYGYTF | TGTGCCAGCAGGCCCCAGGGATCAAACTATGGCTACACCTTC
TRBJ1-6 | TRBV7-8 | NA | CASSRDILSSYNSPLHF | TGTGCCAGCAGCCGAGACATCCTGAGCTCCTATAATTCACCCCTCCACTTT
TRBJ2-5 | TRBV5-1 | NA | CASSPSGVRGQETQYF | TGCGCCAGCAGCCCCAGCGGGGTGAGGGGGCAAGAGACCCAGTACTTC
TRBJ2-7 | TRBV2 | TRBD1 | CASQNFRYGTGAYEQYF | TGTGCCAGCCAAAACTTCCGCTACGGGACAGGGGCCTACGAGCAGTACTTC
TRBJ1-5 | TRBV4-1 | TRBD1 | CASSHGQGGNQPQHF | TGCGCCAGCAGCCACGGACAGGGGGGCAATCAGCCCCAGCATTTT
TRBJ1-6 | TRBV7-9 | NA | CASSPGLDSPLHF | TGTGCCAGCAGCCCTGGACTTGACTCACCCCTCCACTTT
TRBJ1-2 | TRBV12-5 | TRBD1 | CASGPTGGYGYTF | TGTGCTAGTGGCCCGACAGGGGGCTATGGCTACACCTTC